The 19 T cell receptor beta chains listed next were all sequenced from one sample in a study of T cell repertoires in cytomegalovirus infection. TCRdb ran MiXCR on the reads and lists one entry per CDR3 protein. The profile shows about 51,000 distinct CDR3 sequences, roughly 20% of them singletons. No antigens are known for them. The source was CD8+ T cells from cultured PBMCs, collected from culture after CMV antigen stimulation. The receptors stem from a human donor in good health (CMV status not recorded). Some clones in this sample may be carry-over from other donors' samples.

This clonotype was counted at least ten times. The chain is built from TRBV7-8 and TRBJ2-7; no clear D gene. The length of the CDR3 is 11 residues. Trimming removed 5 bases from V and 1 base from J, with 3 bases in between. The V gene's germline CDR1 is SGHVS and CDR2 FQNEAQ. The CDR3 coding sequence is TGTGCCAGCAGCGTGTCCTACGAGCAGTACTTC. Amino acids: CASSVSYEQYF.

This clonotype was observed many times. The chain is built from TRBV7-9 and TRBJ2-7, with 10 nucleotides matching TRBD1. V dropped 4 bases and J dropped 9; count of bases not matched to a gene: 9. The CDR3 length is 14 residues. Per germline, CDR1 SEHNR and CDR2 FQNEAQ (reference sequence). The CDR3 reads CASSSPGTGVTQYF. Written as DNA, the CDR3 is TGTGCCAGCAGCTCTCCCGGGACAGGGGTTACGCAGTACTTC.

In this sample, this clonotype turned up many times. The rearrangement uses TRBV7-9 and TRBJ2-3; D unclear. This CDR3 contains 13 residues. In germline, CDR1 is SEHNR, CDR2 FQNEAQ (reference sequence). Trimming took off 1 base at V and 5 bases at J, with 7 bases between the two ends. The CDR3 protein is CASSLGVVDTQYF. As DNA, the CDR3 is TGTGCCAGCAGCTTAGGTGTGGTAGATACGCAGTATTTT.

There are a few counts of this clonotype. This chain links TRBV4-3 with TRBJ1-3, with D possibly matching TRBD1 (5 bases). The length of the CDR3 is 17 residues. Trimming shortened V by 2 bases and J by 0 bases, and 14 bases separated the two germline ends. Looked up from germline, CDR1 is LGHNA and CDR2 is YSLEER. The DNA of the CDR3 is TGCGCCAGCAGCCAATTCTCGGGGGGGAGCTCTGGAAACACCATATATTTT. Residues: CASSQFSGGSSGNTIYF.

This clonotype was observed many times. The chain recombines TRBV6-5 with TRBJ1-1, with 7 bases aligning to TRBD1. Trimming removed 0 bases from V and 5 bases from J; junction bases left unmatched: 6. Germline V gives CDR1 MNHEY, CDR2 SVGAGI. The CDR3 spans 15 residues. CDR3: CASSYSGQGETEAFF. CDR3 coding DNA: TGTGCCAGCAGTTACTCGGGGCAGGGGGAGACTGAAGCTTTCTTT.

The gene calls are TRBV12-3 or TRBV12-4 and TRBJ2-3, with 12 bases aligning to TRBD2. V gave up 7 bases and J gave up 2 bases; unmatched junction bases: 4. This CDR3 contains 15 residues. The CDR3 DNA reads TGTGCCAGCAACCCTAGCGGGAGGGCCACAGATACGCAGTATTTT. Its translation: CASNPSGRATDTQYF.

This clonotype was counted many times. The chain is built from TRBV20-1 and TRBJ2-3; D unclear. CDR1 is DFQATT, CDR2 SNEGSKA, per germline (reference sequence). The CDR3 is 11 residues long. Trimming left V 7 bases short and J 2 bases short, with 7 bases between. Here the CDR3 reads CSEAATDTQYF. CDR3 sequence (DNA): TGCAGTGAGGCGGCCACAGATACGCAGTATTTT.

The chain has TRBV6-1 and TRBJ1-5; D not resolved. The V gene lost 1 base and the J gene lost 1 base, with 8 bases spanning the gap. The length of the CDR3 is 15 residues. CDR1 and CDR2 from the germline V gene are MNHNS and SASEGT. The CDR3 loop reads CASSEDMGSNQPQHF. CDR3 sequence (DNA): TGTGCCAGCAGTGAAGATATGGGGAGCAATCAGCCCCAGCATTTT.

The chain couples TRBV10-2 to TRBJ2-5, with D perhaps assigned TRBD1 or TRBD2 (6 bases each). Per the germline V gene, CDR1 is WSHSY and CDR2 is SAAADI. The CDR3 extends over 15 amino acids. Trimming took off 0 bases at V and 2 bases at J, with 10 bases between the two ends. CDR3 residues: CASSESGGRQETQYF. CDR3 DNA: TGCGCCAGCAGTGAGTCAGGGGGGCGACAAGAGACCCAGTACTTC.

The rearrangement joins TRBV4-1 to TRBJ2-1; D is perhaps TRBD2 (5 bases). The CDR3 is made up of 12 amino acids. CDR1 and CDR2 (germline): MGHRA, YSYEKL. V was pared by 4 bases and J by 7 bases, with 8 bases between. The CDR3 DNA is TGCGCCAGCAGCCCCACTAGTAATGAGCAGTTCTTC. Encoded protein: CASSPTSNEQFF.

The table lists this clonotype with many counts. This could be a read error, since a much larger clone is one nucleotide away. The V call is TRBV5-6, the J call TRBJ2-7; D unresolved. CDR1 is SGHDT and CDR2 is YYEEEE in the germline V gene. Trimming left V 2 bases short and J 5 bases short, with 8 bases between. The CDR3 consists of 12 residues. Here the CDR3 DNA reads TGTGCCAGCAGCTTAGGAATCCACGAGCAGTACTTC. Amino acid sequence: CASSLGIHEQYF.

The CDR3 bases are TGTGCCACCAGCCTTACAGGGTTTGAAGCTTTCTTT. Translation: CATSLTGFEAFF. The gene calls are TRBV15 and TRBJ1-1, with a possible D match to TRBD1 (6 bases). CDR1 is LNHNV and CDR2 is YYDKDF in the germline V gene (reference sequence). The CDR3 has 12 residues. V was clipped by 5 bases and J by 7 bases, with 11 bases between them.

The chain carries TRBV6-4 and TRBJ2-1; TRBD1 might be the D (6 bases). V shed 5 bases and J shed 0 bases, with 11 bases lying between them. The CDR3 consists of 15 residues. Germline values: CDR1 MRHNA, CDR2 SNTAGT. CDR3 region: CASSRDTSSYNEQFF. The CDR3 nucleotides read TGTGCCAGCAGTAGGGACACTAGCTCCTACAATGAGCAGTTCTTC.

The chain has TRBV7-9 and TRBJ1-2; TRBD1 matches at 7 bases. Germline CDR1 SEHNR, CDR2 FQNEAQ (reference sequence). V was pared by 7 bases and J by 8 bases, with 13 bases of the junction left unmatched. The CDR3 sequence is 14 residues long. The CDR3 DNA is TGTGCCAGCAACAGTAAACAGGGGCTTAGGGGCTACACCTTC. This gives the protein CASNSKQGLRGYTF.

The gene calls are TRBV7-6 and TRBJ1-1; D may be TRBD1 (6 bases). V lost 5 bases and J lost 1, with 14 bases in between. The CDR3 has 15 amino acids. Germline CDR1 SGHVS, CDR2 FNYEAQ. CDR3 region: CASSRGGPWNTEAFF. CDR3 bases: TGTGCCAGCAGCAGAGGGGGTCCGTGGAACACTGAAGCTTTCTTT. The full variable domain, in which reference TRBV7-6 and TRBJ1-1 provide the parts outside the CDR3, is GAGVSQSPRYKVTKRGQDVALRCDPISGHVSLYWYRQALGQGPEFLTYFNYEAQQDKSGLPNDRFSAERPEGSISTLTIQRTEQRDSAMYRCASSRGGPWNTEAFFGQGTRLTVV.

This clonotype qualifies as medium-sized (0.01 to 0.1%). The chain has TRBV6-6 and TRBJ2-3, with 10 positions matching TRBD2. The germline CDR1 and CDR2 sequences are MNHNY and SVGAGI (reference sequence). The CDR3 length is 14 residues. Trimming took 11 bases from V and 5 from J; bases not matched to a gene: 10. CDR3 sequence: CAVLLAGRVDTQYF. CDR3 DNA: TGTGCCGTTCTACTAGCGGGGAGAGTAGATACGCAGTATTTT.

This clonotype was picked up a small number of times. This CDR3 is missing its conserved last phenylalanine or tryptophan, likely due to a read error. Because the CDR3's place on the DNA is in doubt, the DNA is left out and the CDR3 is given as listed by TCRdb. This chain connects TRBV4-1 to TRBJ1-2; TRBD1, the table's D call, was not compared with the DNA. The length of the CDR3 is 14 amino acids, counting both ends. Germline V lookup: CDR1 MGHRA, CDR2 YSYEKL. The CDR3 reads CASSQDQRSRDNHL.

V is TRBV6-2 or TRBV6-3 and J is TRBJ1-1; D gene unclear. Trimming cost V 7 bases and J 7 bases, with 10 bases left between them. The CDR3 contains 11 residues. Germline V gene sequence: CDR1 MNHEY, CDR2 SVGEGT. The CDR3, as DNA: TGTGCCAGCAAGGTTGCCGGTGAAGCTTTCTTT. Its translation: CASKVAGEAFF.

This clonotype was observed a few times. The gene calls are TRBV4-1 and TRBJ2-2; 7 bases are shared with TRBD1. The CDR3 length is 15 residues. Germline lookup yields CDR1 MGHRA and CDR2 YSYEKL. J lost 5 bases, V lost 1 base, and 4 bases had no gene match. The CDR3 here is CASSQVARGTGELFF. CDR3 nucleotide sequence: TGCGCCAGCAGCCAAGTTGCCAGGGGGACCGGGGAGCTGTTTTTT.